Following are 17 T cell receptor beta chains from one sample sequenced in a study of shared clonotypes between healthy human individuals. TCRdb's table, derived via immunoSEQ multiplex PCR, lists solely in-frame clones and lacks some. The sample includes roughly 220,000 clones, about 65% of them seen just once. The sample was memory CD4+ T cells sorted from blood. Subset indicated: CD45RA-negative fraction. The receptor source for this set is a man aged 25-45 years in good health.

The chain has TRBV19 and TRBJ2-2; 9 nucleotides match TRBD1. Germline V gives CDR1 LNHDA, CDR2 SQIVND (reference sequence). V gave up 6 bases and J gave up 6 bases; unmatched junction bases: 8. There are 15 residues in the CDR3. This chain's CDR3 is CASRDRGKRPGELFF. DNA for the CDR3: TGTGCCAGTAGGGACAGGGGAAAACGCCCCGGGGAGCTGTTTTTT.

The CDR3 region has the DNA TGTGCCAGCAGTTACGGGGAGACCCAGTACTTC. Translation: CASSYGETQYF. This chain joins TRBV6-5 and TRBJ2-5, with D unclear. V dropped 2 bases and J dropped 5 bases, with 3 bases sitting between them. Germline V gene data show CDR1 as MNHEY and CDR2 as SVGAGI. The CDR3 contains 11 residues.

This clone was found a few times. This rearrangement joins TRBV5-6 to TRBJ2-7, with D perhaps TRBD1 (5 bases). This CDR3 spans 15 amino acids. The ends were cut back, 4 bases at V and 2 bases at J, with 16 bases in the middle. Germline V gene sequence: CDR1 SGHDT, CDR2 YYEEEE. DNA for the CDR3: TGTGCCAGCAGCATAGGACATTACGTTCCCTACGAGCAGTACTTC. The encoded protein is CASSIGHYVPYEQYF.

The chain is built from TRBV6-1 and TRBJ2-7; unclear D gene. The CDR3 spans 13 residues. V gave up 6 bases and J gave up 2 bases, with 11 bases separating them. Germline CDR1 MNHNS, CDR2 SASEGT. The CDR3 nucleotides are TGTGCCAGCAGGCACGTAGGACCCTACGAGCAGTACTTC. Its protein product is CASRHVGPYEQYF.

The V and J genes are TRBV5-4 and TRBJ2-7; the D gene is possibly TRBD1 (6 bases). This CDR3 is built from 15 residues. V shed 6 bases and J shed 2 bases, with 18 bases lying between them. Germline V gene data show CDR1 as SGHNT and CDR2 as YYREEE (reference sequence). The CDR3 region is CASTKGGQIAYEQYF. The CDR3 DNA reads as TGTGCCAGCACCAAAGGGGGACAAATAGCCTACGAGCAGTACTTC.

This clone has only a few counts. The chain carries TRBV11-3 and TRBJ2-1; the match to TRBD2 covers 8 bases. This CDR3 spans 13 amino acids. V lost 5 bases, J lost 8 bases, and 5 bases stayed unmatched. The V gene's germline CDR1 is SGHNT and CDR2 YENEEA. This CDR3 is CASSPGGLDEQFF. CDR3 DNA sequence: TGTGCCAGCAGCCCGGGGGGGCTCGATGAGCAGTTCTTC.

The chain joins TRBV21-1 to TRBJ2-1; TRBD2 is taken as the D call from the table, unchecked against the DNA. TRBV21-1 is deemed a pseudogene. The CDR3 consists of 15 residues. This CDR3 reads CASSKNGKPYNEQFF. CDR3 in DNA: TGTGCCAGCAGCAAAAACGGGAAGCCTTACAATGAGCAGTTCTTC.

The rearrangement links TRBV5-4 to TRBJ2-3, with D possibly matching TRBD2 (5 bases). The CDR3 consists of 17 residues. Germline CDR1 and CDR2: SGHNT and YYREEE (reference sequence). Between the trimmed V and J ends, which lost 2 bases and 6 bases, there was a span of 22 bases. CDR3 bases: TGTGCCAGCAGCTTTGCTCGGCGTTCGGGATCTCCTGATACGCAGTATTTT. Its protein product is CASSFARRSGSPDTQYF.

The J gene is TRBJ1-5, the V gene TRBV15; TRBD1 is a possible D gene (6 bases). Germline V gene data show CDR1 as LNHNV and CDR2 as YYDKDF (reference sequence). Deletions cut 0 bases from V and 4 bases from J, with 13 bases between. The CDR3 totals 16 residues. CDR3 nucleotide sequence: TGTGCCACCAGCAGAGAACTCAGGGGCCCAAATCAGCCCCAGCATTTT. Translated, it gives CATSRELRGPNQPQHF.

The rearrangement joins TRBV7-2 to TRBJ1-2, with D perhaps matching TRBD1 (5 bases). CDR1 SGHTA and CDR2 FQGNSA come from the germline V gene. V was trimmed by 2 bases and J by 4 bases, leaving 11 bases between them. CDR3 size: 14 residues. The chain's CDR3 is CASSLRQGGYGYTF. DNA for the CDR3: TGTGCCAGCAGCTTAAGGCAGGGAGGCTATGGCTACACCTTC.

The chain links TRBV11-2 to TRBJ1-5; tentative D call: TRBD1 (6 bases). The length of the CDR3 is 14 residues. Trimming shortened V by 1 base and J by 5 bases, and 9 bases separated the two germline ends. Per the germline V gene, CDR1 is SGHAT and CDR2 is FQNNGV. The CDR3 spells CASSLGDTHQPQHF. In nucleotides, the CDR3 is TGTGCCAGCAGCTTAGGGGACACCCATCAGCCCCAGCATTTT.

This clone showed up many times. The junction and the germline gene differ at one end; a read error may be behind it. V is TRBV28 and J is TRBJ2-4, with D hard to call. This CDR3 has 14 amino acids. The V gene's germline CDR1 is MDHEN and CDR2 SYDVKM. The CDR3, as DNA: TGTGCCAGCAGTTTTTCAATTACCAAACACATTCAGTACTTC. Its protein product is CASSFSITKHIQYF.

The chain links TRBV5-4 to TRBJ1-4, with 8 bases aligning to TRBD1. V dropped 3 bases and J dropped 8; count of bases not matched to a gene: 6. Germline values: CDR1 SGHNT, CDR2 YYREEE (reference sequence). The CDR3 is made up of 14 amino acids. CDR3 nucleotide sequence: TGTGCCAGCAGCTCCGGGACAGGAACAGAAAAACTGTTTTTT. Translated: CASSSGTGTEKLFF.

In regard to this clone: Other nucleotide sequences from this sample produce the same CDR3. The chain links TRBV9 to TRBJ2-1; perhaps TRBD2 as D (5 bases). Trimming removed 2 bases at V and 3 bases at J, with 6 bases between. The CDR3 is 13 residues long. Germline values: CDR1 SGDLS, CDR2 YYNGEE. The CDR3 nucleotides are TGTGCCAGCAGCGTGGCGGGCTACAATGAGCAGTTCTTC. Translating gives CASSVAGYNEQFF.

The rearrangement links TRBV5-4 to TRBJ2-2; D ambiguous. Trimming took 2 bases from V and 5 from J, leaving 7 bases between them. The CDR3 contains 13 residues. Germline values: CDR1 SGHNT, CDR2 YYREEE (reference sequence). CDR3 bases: TGTGCCAGCAGCTTCGACAAGACCGGGGAGCTGTTTTTT. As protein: CASSFDKTGELFF.

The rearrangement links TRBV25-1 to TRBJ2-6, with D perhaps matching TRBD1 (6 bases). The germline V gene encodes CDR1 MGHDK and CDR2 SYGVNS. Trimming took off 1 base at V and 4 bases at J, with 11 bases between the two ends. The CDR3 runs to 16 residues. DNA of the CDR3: TGTGCCAGCAGTGAATTCAGGGGAACGGGGGCCAACGTCCTGACTTTC. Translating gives CASSEFRGTGANVLTF.

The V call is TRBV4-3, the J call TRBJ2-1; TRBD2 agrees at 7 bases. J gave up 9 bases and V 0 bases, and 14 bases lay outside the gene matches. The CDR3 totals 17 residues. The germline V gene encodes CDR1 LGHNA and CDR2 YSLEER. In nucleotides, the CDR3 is TGCGCCAGCAGCCAAGATCCCCCCGGACTAGGTTCAGTTGAGCAGTTCTTC. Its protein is CASSQDPPGLGSVEQFF.